These 22 T cell receptor beta chains originate from one sample sequenced in a study of T cell repertoires in cytomegalovirus infection. TCRdb re-called the reads through MiXCR, storing one row per CDR3 protein. This repertoire shows approximately 500,000 distinct CDR3 sequences, about 11% found once; its top ten account for roughly 10%. The sequencing input was PBMCs. The receptors here all came from a human donor in good health (CMV status not recorded). Some clones in this sample may be carry-over from other donors' samples.

This clonotype has at least ten counts. The CDR3 DNA is TGTGCCAGCAGCCCTCCCAGGGGAATTGGCACAGATACGCAGTATTTT. It codes for CASSPPRGIGTDTQYF. This chain uses TRBV14 with TRBJ2-3; D might be TRBD1 (6 bases). The CDR3 length is 16 residues. The V end was cut by 4 bases, the J end by 1 base, with 15 bases between. Germline V gene lookup returns CDR1 SGHDN and CDR2 FVKESK.

This clonotype was recorded at least ten times. The chain has TRBV29-1 and TRBJ2-3; TRBD1 matches 7 bases. Germline assignment: CDR1 SQVTM and CDR2 ANQGSEA. The CDR3 sequence is 13 residues long. Here the CDR3 DNA reads TGCAGAGCCGGGACAGCCAGCACAGATACGCAGTATTTT. Protein product: CRAGTASTDTQYF.

This clonotype was counted ten times or more. The chain uses TRBV10-3 and TRBJ1-2, with D maybe TRBD1 (6 bases). The germline V gene has CDR1 ENHRY and CDR2 SYGVKD. V was shortened by 3 bases and J by 3 bases, with 26 bases between the two germline ends. CDR3 length: 19 amino acids. CDR3: CAISDLKMQTGMPHYGYTF. The CDR3 bases are TGTGCCATCAGTGACTTGAAAATGCAGACAGGAATGCCTCACTATGGCTACACCTTC.

This clonotype was seen only a few times. V and J are TRBV5-4 and TRBJ1-1, with D possibly being TRBD1 (5 bases). The germline gives CDR1 SGHNT, CDR2 YYREEE (reference sequence). The CDR3 is made up of 15 amino acids. V lost 0 bases to trimming and J lost 3 bases, with 12 bases between them. CDR3 residues: CASSLGGRKDTEAFF. The CDR3 DNA sequence: TGTGCCAGCAGCTTGGGGGGCCGTAAGGACACTGAAGCTTTCTTT.

This clonotype was counted at least ten times. The V gene is TRBV12-3 or TRBV12-4, the J gene TRBJ2-3; no definite D call. The CDR3 is 11 residues long. Trimming took off 10 bases at V and 4 bases at J, with 9 bases between the two ends. The CDR3: CAIYGSDTQYF. The CDR3 DNA follows: TGTGCCATCTACGGTTCAGATACGCAGTATTTT.

This clonotype turned up a few times. The chain couples TRBV2 to TRBJ1-6; D is possibly TRBD1 (5 bases). Trimming shortened V by 1 base and J by 0 bases, and 10 bases separated the two germline ends. CDR3 size: 17 residues. Germline V gene data show CDR1 as SNHLY and CDR2 as FYNNEI. The DNA of the CDR3 is TGTGCCAGCAGTGAAGGGGGCGCAAGCTCCTATAATTCACCCCTCCACTTT. This codes for CASSEGGASSYNSPLHF.

There are many counts of this clonotype. This chain uses TRBV28 with TRBJ1-4; TRBD1 agrees at 8 bases. From germline, CDR1 is MDHEN and CDR2 SYDVKM. Trimming at V came to 5 bases and at J to 0 bases, leaving 2 bases not matched to a gene. This CDR3 comprises 15 residues. CDR3 DNA sequence: TGTGCCAGCAGTACAGGGGGAGCAACTAATGAAAAACTGTTTTTT. Its translation is CASSTGGATNEKLFF.

This clonotype showed up many times. The CDR3 DNA reads as TGTGCCATCAGTGAAAGGGCGACAGGGGTGGATCAGCCCCAGCATTTT. Protein: CAISERATGVDQPQHF. V gene TRBV10-3 combines with J gene TRBJ1-5, with TRBD1 identical over 8 bases. Germline CDR1 reads ENHRY; CDR2 reads SYGVKD. Losses at the gene ends were 3 bases for V and 5 bases for J; bases not matched to a gene: 9. This CDR3 has 16 amino acids.

The chain joins TRBV29-1 to TRBJ2-7; 8 bases are shared with TRBD1. Germline assignment: CDR1 SQVTM and CDR2 ANQGSEA. The CDR3 covers 13 residues. V lost 4 bases, J lost 3 bases, and 5 bases stayed unmatched. The CDR3 reads CSVAQGVLYEQYF. In DNA, the CDR3 is TGCAGCGTTGCACAGGGGGTGCTCTACGAGCAGTACTTC.

This clonotype was seen repeatedly, ten times or more. This chain joins TRBV4-1 and TRBJ1-4; the match to TRBD1 covers 8 bases. Looked up from germline, CDR1 is MGHRA and CDR2 is YSYEKL. The CDR3 totals 17 residues. The J segment lost 4 bases and the V segment lost 4 bases, leaving 11 bases of the junction unmatched. CDR3 in amino acids: CASSPTRGQVLNEKLFF. The CDR3 region has the DNA TGCGCCAGCAGCCCGACTCGGGGACAGGTTCTTAATGAAAAACTGTTTTTT.

CDR3 nucleotide sequence: TGTGCCAGCAGTTCAATTGGAGAGACCCAGTACTTC. Its translation: CASSSIGETQYF. The rearrangement uses TRBV27 and TRBJ2-5; D remains unclear. Germline V gene sequence: CDR1 MNHEY, CDR2 SMNVEV (reference sequence). V was pared by 4 bases and J by 4 bases, with 7 bases between. This CDR3 spans 12 amino acids.

The table lists this clonotype with many counts. The CDR3 here is CASTLGRPNTGELFF. Here the CDR3 DNA reads TGTGCCAGCACCCTCGGCAGGCCGAACACCGGGGAGCTGTTTTTT. The genes are TRBV6-1 and TRBJ2-2; unclear D gene. With 7 bases removed from V and 0 bases from J, the gap between germline ends came to 12 bases. This CDR3 is 15 amino acids long. Germline V gene data show CDR1 as MNHNS and CDR2 as SASEGT.

This clonotype was counted ten times or more. The chain uses TRBV7-3 and TRBJ2-1, with TRBD2 matching over 9 bases. The CDR3 is 14 residues long. V lost 5 bases and J lost 7; bases outside the gene matches: 6. CDR1 and CDR2 (germline): SGHTA, FQGTGA. The CDR3 DNA reads TGTGCCAGCAGCGCTAGCGGGGTTGGGAATGAGCAGTTCTTC. Translation: CASSASGVGNEQFF.

This clonotype was seen a handful of times. The CDR3 DNA reads TGTGCCAGCAGTGAATTGCCTGGCAATCAGCCCCAGCATTTT. Residues: CASSELPGNQPQHF. V gene TRBV6-1 combines with J gene TRBJ1-5; D gene uncertain. CDR3 length equals 14 residues. Looked up from germline, CDR1 is MNHNS and CDR2 is SASEGT. V shed 2 bases and J shed 2 bases, with 7 bases lying between them.

This clonotype was seen a handful of times. V usage is TRBV25-1 and J usage is TRBJ1-1; TRBD1 matches 7 bases. Unmatched junction bases numbered 6, after V lost 6 bases and J lost 5 bases. This CDR3 is 13 amino acids long. CDR1 is MGHDK, CDR2 SYGVNS, per germline. The CDR3 is CASREGARTEAFF. In nucleotides, the CDR3 is TGTGCCAGCAGGGAGGGGGCGCGTACTGAAGCTTTCTTT.

At least ten counts were recorded for this clonotype. This chain joins TRBV20-1 and TRBJ2-1; 8 nucleotides agree with TRBD2. From germline, CDR1 is DFQATT and CDR2 SNEGSKA (reference sequence). The ends lost 5 bases at V and 4 bases at J; junction bases unmatched: 7. The CDR3 covers 14 residues. Written as DNA, the CDR3 is TGCAGTGCTCCTTCCAGCGGGGGATACAATGAGCAGTTCTTC. Encoded protein: CSAPSSGGYNEQFF.

Only a few counts were recorded for this clonotype. The gene calls are TRBV14 and TRBJ1-1; D may be TRBD1 (5 bases). The CDR3 has 16 amino acids. Per germline, CDR1 SGHDN and CDR2 FVKESK. V gave up 1 base and J gave up 4 bases, with 16 bases separating them. The CDR3 spells CASSQVGAGWGTEAFF. The CDR3 nucleotides read TGTGCCAGCAGCCAAGTAGGGGCCGGGTGGGGCACTGAAGCTTTCTTT. Full variable domain (outside the CDR3, taken from reference TRBV14 and TRBJ1-1): EAGVTQFPSHSVIEKGQTVTLRCDPISGHDNLYWYRRVMGKEIKFLLHFVKESKQDESGMPNNRFLAERTGGTYSTLKVQPAELEDSGVYFCASSQVGAGWGTEAFFGQGTRLTVV.

This clonotype appeared many times. A junction end diverges from the germline sequence, so it may reflect a read error. CDR3 DNA: TGTGCCAGCAGTTTGGTGGGACAGGGCCCAGATACGCAGTATTTT. It specifies CASSLVGQGPDTQYF. The chain couples TRBV5-4 to TRBJ2-3, with 9 nucleotides matching TRBD1. Per germline, CDR1 SGHNT and CDR2 YYREEE (reference sequence). The CDR3 is 15 residues long.

The chain links TRBV20-1 to TRBJ2-3; 10 bases map to TRBD2. V dropped 4 bases and J dropped 0; count of bases not matched to a gene: 4. CDR3 size: 15 residues. CDR1 and CDR2 (germline): DFQATT, SNEGSKA (reference sequence). The CDR3 loop reads CSATQREGSTDTQYF. In DNA, the CDR3 is TGCAGTGCTACCCAGCGGGAGGGTAGCACAGATACGCAGTATTTT.

This clonotype was recorded many times. The V gene is TRBV15, the J gene TRBJ1-5; no reliable D call. Trimming stripped 1 base from V and 3 bases from J, with 1 base between. Germline CDR1 is LNHNV and CDR2 is YYDKDF (reference sequence). This CDR3 is built from 12 residues. The CDR3 region is CATSRANQPQHF. CDR3 coding DNA: TGTGCCACCAGCAGAGCCAATCAGCCCCAGCATTTT. The complete variable domain, with remaining parts taken from reference TRBV15 and TRBJ1-5, reads DAMVIQNPRYQVTQFGKPVTLSCSQTLNHNVMYWYQQKSSQAPKLLFHYYDKDFNNEADTPDNFQSRRPNTSFCFLDIRSPGLGDTAMYLCATSRANQPQHFGDGTRLSIL.

The CDR3 spells CASRTRQGSQPQHF. CDR3 nucleotide sequence: TGTGCCAGCAGAACCAGACAGGGGAGTCAGCCCCAGCATTTT. The V call is TRBV12-3 or TRBV12-4, the J call TRBJ1-5; TRBD1 agrees at 8 bases. V lost 6 bases and J lost 6; bases outside the gene matches: 7. The CDR3 has 14 amino acids.

This clonotype was detected ten times or more. The V gene is TRBV27, the J gene TRBJ2-5; no clear D gene. The V end was cut by 0 bases, the J end by 5 bases, with 10 bases between. This CDR3 region has 14 residues. Germline V gene sequence: CDR1 MNHEY, CDR2 SMNVEV (reference sequence). The CDR3 DNA is TGTGCCAGCAGTTTATCGGTCCTATCGGAGACCCAGTACTTC. Protein: CASSLSVLSETQYF.